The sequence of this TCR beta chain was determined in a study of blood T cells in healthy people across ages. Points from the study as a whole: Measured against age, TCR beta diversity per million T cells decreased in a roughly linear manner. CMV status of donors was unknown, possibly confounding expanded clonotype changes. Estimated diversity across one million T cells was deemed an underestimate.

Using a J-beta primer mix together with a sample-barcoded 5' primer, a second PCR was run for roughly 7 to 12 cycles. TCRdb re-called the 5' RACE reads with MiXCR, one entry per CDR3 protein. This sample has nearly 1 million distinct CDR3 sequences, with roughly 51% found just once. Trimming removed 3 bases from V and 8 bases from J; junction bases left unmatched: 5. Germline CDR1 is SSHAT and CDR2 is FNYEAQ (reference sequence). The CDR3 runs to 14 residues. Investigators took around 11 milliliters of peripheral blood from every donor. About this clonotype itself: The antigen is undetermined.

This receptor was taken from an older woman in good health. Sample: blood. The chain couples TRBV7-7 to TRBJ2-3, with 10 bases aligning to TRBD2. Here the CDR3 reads CASSLLAGEGTQYF. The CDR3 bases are TGTGCCAGCAGCTTGCTAGCGGGAGAGGGTACGCAGTATTTT.